The TCR beta chain under discussion was sequenced for a study of spatial heterogeneity in lung cancer. About the study: Sequencing was performed on follow-up PBMC samples when available, collected at a median of approximately two years after resection. Sequence detection consistently recorded a greater number of beta-chain than alpha-chain sequences.

The time point here: blood at routine non-recurrence follow-up after resection. Without sorting, whole RNA was sequenced from tumor, nontumor lung or frozen PBMC. CDR1 SQVTM and CDR2 ANQGSEA come from the germline V gene. The CDR3 covers 11 residues. Deletions cut 6 bases from V and 3 bases from J, with 8 bases between. TCRdb recomputed calls from the 5' RACE reads with MiXCR, one row per CDR3 protein. This sample has 25,000 to 35,000 distinct CDR3 sequences, with 10% found just once. Many counts were recorded for this clonotype. The J gene is TRBJ1-1, the V gene TRBV29-1, with D unresolved. This specimen consisted of PBMCs, obtained at follow-up. This receptor was identified in a female donor with early-stage non-small cell lung cancer. The CDR3 loop is CSVGRYTEAFF. CDR3 nucleotides: TGCAGCGTAGGGCGCTACACTGAAGCTTTCTTT.